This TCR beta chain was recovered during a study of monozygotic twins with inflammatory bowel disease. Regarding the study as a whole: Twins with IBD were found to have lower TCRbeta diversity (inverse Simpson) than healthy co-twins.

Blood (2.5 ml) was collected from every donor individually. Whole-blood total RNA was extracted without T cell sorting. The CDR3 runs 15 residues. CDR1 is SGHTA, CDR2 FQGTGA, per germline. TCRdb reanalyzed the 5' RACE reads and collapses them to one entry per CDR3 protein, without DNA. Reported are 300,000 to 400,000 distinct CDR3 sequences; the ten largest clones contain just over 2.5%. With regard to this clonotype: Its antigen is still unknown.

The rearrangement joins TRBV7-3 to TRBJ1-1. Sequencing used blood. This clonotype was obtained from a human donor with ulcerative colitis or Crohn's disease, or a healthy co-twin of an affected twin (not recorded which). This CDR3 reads CASSIGGEMSESAFF.